The source of this T cell receptor beta chain is a study of metastatic and nonmetastatic thyroid tumors. Study at large: The study looked at repertoires side by side in blood and in tumor or nodule tissue from malignant and benign thyroid patients.

Among the patients, none had received any treatment before thyroid surgery. From the PCR reads, TCRdb re-called clones with MiXCR. The sample consists of just over 8,000 clones, 20% to 30% of them appearing once. With V trimmed by 2 bases and J by 1 base, 5 bases remained unmatched. This CDR3 is 16 amino acids long. Germline V gene sequence: CDR1 SGHRS, CDR2 YFSETQ. Overall study results and limits: Significantly higher TCR beta diversity was reportedly seen in malignant thyroid tumors than benign nodules, in blood and tumor.

Of note for this clone: The antigen is undetermined. Other DNA sequences in the sample encode the same CDR3.

The chain recombines TRBV5-1 with TRBJ2-3; 9 bases line up with TRBD1. The sample was tumor tissue. The origin of this receptor is a female donor with papillary thyroid cancer or a benign thyroid nodule (not recorded which). Some clones in this sample may be carry-over from other donors' samples. The CDR3 DNA follows: TGCGCCAGCAGCTTAGAACAGGGGGCTCGCACAGATACGCAGTATTTT. Translated: CASSLEQGARTDTQYF.